These 32 T cell receptor beta chains were sequenced from one sample in a study of regulatory T cells in long-lasting Graves disease. Time point denoted: persistent/refractory GD, antithyroid drugs over 5 years with positive TRAb. PBMC-derived RNA was used for the TCR library. Relying on iRepertoire HTBI primers and Arm-PCR of CDR3 regions, the team built TCR beta libraries. TCRdb analysed the multiplex PCR reads with MiXCR anew, one entry per CDR3 protein. This table holds roughly 700,000 distinct CDR3 sequences, 30% found once. The sequencing here drew on peripheral blood mononuclear cells (PBMCs), taken when the disease was refractory, from a patient treated with antithyroid drugs. Receptor source: a female donor with Graves disease.

V usage is TRBV30 and J usage is TRBJ2-5, with D tentatively TRBD1 (6 bases). The CDR3 runs to 11 residues. Deletions cut 4 bases from V and 9 bases from J, with 12 bases between. CDR1 and CDR2 from the germline V gene are GTSNPN and SVGIG (reference sequence). In DNA, the CDR3 is TGTGCCTGGAATGCGGCAGGGGCCCAGTACTTC. Protein: CAWNAAGAQYF.

This chain uses TRBV11-2 with TRBJ2-7; 11 positions agree with TRBD2. The V gene's germline CDR1 is SGHAT and CDR2 FQNNGV. CDR3 length: 18 amino acids. The V and J ends lost 5 bases and 0 bases, in that order; junction bases with no gene match: 12. CDR3 protein: CASSRGLAESLSSYEQYF. The CDR3 DNA sequence: TGTGCCAGCAGCCGGGGACTAGCGGAGTCCCTAAGCTCCTACGAGCAGTACTTC.

This clonotype was detected only a few times. The V gene is TRBV28, the J gene TRBJ2-7, with TRBD1 matching over 7 bases. CDR3 size: 12 residues. The germline V gene has CDR1 MDHEN and CDR2 SYDVKM. The CDR3 nucleotides are TGTGCTTCAGGGGGTTGGGGCTACGAGCAGTACTTC. It yields the protein CASGGWGYEQYF.

This clonotype was counted only a few times. The chain recombines TRBV9 with TRBJ1-1; no clear D. Germline-derived CDR1 and CDR2 are SGDLS and YYNGEE. The V end lost 5 bases, the J end lost 4 bases, and 12 bases lay between the germline ends. The CDR3 loop spans 13 amino acids. CDR3 in DNA: TGTGCCAGCAGTTTCCTTTGGGCCACTGAAGCTTTCTTT. Protein sequence: CASSFLWATEAFF.

Of note for this clonotype: A read error is likely, as this CDR3 ends without the conserved phenylalanine or tryptophan. The chain is built from TRBV6-4 and TRBJ1-2, with TRBD1 matching 7 bases. CDR1 MRHNA and CDR2 SNTAGT come from the germline V gene. Unmatched junction bases numbered 3, after V lost 5 bases and J lost 0 bases. This CDR3 is 14 amino acids long. This chain's CDR3 is CASSRQGSNYGYTL. As DNA, the CDR3 is TGTGCCAGCAGTAGACAGGGCTCTAACTATGGCTACACCCTC.

The V call is TRBV7-3, the J call TRBJ2-6; TRBD2 matches at 7 bases. The CDR3 covers 14 residues. The V gene's germline CDR1 is SGHTA and CDR2 FQGTGA. V was clipped by 5 bases and J by 4 bases; unmatched bases: 2. In DNA form, the CDR3 reads TGTGCCAGCAGCCCAGCGGGAGGGGCCAACGTCCTGACTTTC. Translating gives CASSPAGGANVLTF.

This chain joins TRBV5-1 and TRBJ1-2; 8 bases fit TRBD1. Germline V lookup: CDR1 SGHRS, CDR2 YFSETQ. The junction had 4 bases not matched to a gene; V was cut back by 3 bases and J by 0 bases. The CDR3 is 15 residues long. The CDR3 DNA reads as TGCGCCAGCAGCTGGGGACAGGACTCTAACTATGGCTACACCTTC. Protein sequence: CASSWGQDSNYGYTF.

The rearrangement joins TRBV12-3 or TRBV12-4 to TRBJ1-2; TRBD1 is a possible D gene (5 bases). V lost 7 bases and J lost 9, with 15 bases in between. The CDR3 is made up of 12 amino acids. CDR3: CASTLPRVRYTF. DNA for the CDR3: TGTGCCAGCACCCTCCCCAGGGTGCGCTACACCTTC.

This clonotype was detected a few times. The chain is built from TRBV20-1 and TRBJ1-2, with D unresolved. The germline V gene has CDR1 DFQATT and CDR2 SNEGSKA (reference sequence). The CDR3 totals 13 residues. Trimming took 2 bases from V and 3 from J, leaving 10 bases between them. The CDR3 DNA reads as TGCAGTGCTAGACCCCCAGGCGACTATGGCTACACCTTC. Translating it yields CSARPPGDYGYTF.

This clonotype was seen only a few times. This chain joins TRBV29-1 and TRBJ1-1; D uncertain. Germline CDR1 and CDR2: SQVTM and ANQGSEA. The ends were cut back, 3 bases at V and 1 base at J, with 6 bases in the middle. The CDR3 length is 12 residues. The CDR3 loop reads CSVDPGNTEAFF. Written as DNA, the CDR3 is TGCAGCGTTGATCCCGGGAACACTGAAGCTTTCTTT.

This clonotype was picked up a small number of times. The chain employs TRBV20-1 and TRBJ1-2; tentative D call: TRBD1 (6 bases). The CDR3 contains 15 residues. V was cut by 0 bases and J by 4 bases, with 15 bases left in between. Germline CDR1 reads DFQATT; CDR2 reads SNEGSKA (reference sequence). CDR3 sequence (DNA): TGCAGTGCTAGAGATCGAACAGGGTTAGGCTATGGCTACACCTTC. It codes for CSARDRTGLGYGYTF.

The chain employs TRBV29-1 and TRBJ1-1; TRBD1 is a possible D gene (6 bases). There are 14 residues in the CDR3. Germline V gene data show CDR1 as SQVTM and CDR2 as ANQGSEA. Trimming removed 6 bases from V and 5 bases from J, with 19 bases in between. CDR3 nucleotide sequence: TGCAGCGTCAACCGGGGGGCCAGGGATACTGAAGCTTTCTTT. Translating gives CSVNRGARDTEAFF.

The V and J genes are TRBV29-1 and TRBJ2-3; 8 nucleotides agree with TRBD2. The germline V gene encodes CDR1 SQVTM and CDR2 ANQGSEA. V shed 3 bases, J shed 0 bases, and the junction held 5 bases outside the gene matches. The CDR3 is 15 amino acids. The CDR3 reads CSVDGASGSTDTQYF. In nucleotides, the CDR3 is TGCAGCGTTGATGGTGCTAGCGGGAGCACAGATACGCAGTATTTT.

As regards this clonotype: A much larger clone differs by one base, so this may be a read error. The chain's CDR3 is CAWTTGARLNTGAFF. CDR3 coding DNA: TGTGCCTGGACTACAGGGGCTAGGCTGAACACTGGAGCTTTCTTT. The chain employs TRBV30 and TRBJ1-1; TRBD1 matches at 7 bases. The germline CDR1 and CDR2 sequences are GTSNPN and SVGIG (reference sequence). This CDR3 contains 15 residues.

This clonotype was observed a few times. This rearrangement joins TRBV9 to TRBJ2-7; 7 nucleotides match TRBD1. This CDR3 region has 15 residues. Germline CDR1 is SGDLS and CDR2 is YYNGEE. Trimming at V came to 0 bases and at J to 2 bases, leaving 5 bases not matched to a gene. DNA of the CDR3: TGTGCCAGCAGCGTAGGTGGGACAGCAACCTACGAGCAGTACTTC. Its protein product is CASSVGGTATYEQYF.

This clonotype was counted at least ten times. This chain uses TRBV25-1 with TRBJ1-1; D remains ambiguous. The ends were cut back, 4 bases at V and 3 bases at J, with 6 bases in the middle. CDR3 length equals 12 residues. Looked up from germline, CDR1 is MGHDK and CDR2 is SYGVNS. CDR3 amino acids: CASSGSDTEAFF. DNA of the CDR3: TGTGCCAGCAGTGGATCCGACACTGAAGCTTTCTTT. Together with reference TRBV25-1 and TRBJ1-1, the CDR3 gives the full variable domain: EADIYQTPRYLVIGTGKKITLECSQTMGHDKMYWYQQDPGMELHLIHYSYGVNSTEKGDLSSESTVSRIRTEHFPLTLESARPSHTSQYLCASSGSDTEAFFGQGTRLTVV.

The rearrangement uses TRBV5-6 and TRBJ2-7; 9 bases are a match to TRBD1. CDR1 SGHDT and CDR2 YYEEEE come from the germline V gene. The CDR3 runs 16 residues. V lost 4 bases and J lost 3; bases outside the gene matches: 11. The CDR3 here is CASSQVTGGDFYEQYF. DNA for the CDR3: TGTGCCAGCAGCCAAGTGACAGGGGGAGATTTCTACGAGCAGTACTTC.

A few counts support this clonotype. In nucleotides, the CDR3 is TGCGCCAGCAGCTTAGGGGACAGGGACATCGTCGGCTATGGCTACACCTTC. It codes for CASSLGDRDIVGYGYTF. V gene TRBV5-1 combines with J gene TRBJ1-2, with TRBD1 matching over 9 bases. The J segment lost 4 bases and the V segment lost 2 bases, leaving 12 bases of the junction unmatched. CDR1 is SGHRS and CDR2 is YFSETQ in the germline V gene. This CDR3 comprises 17 residues.

V and J are TRBV10-3 and TRBJ1-5; TRBD1 is a possible D gene (5 bases). Per the germline V gene, CDR1 is ENHRY and CDR2 is SYGVKD. This CDR3 region has 16 residues. V gave up 0 bases and J gave up 5 bases, with 14 bases separating them. In nucleotides, the CDR3 is TGTGCCATCAGTGAGTCGAGAGGGCCCAGGGATCAGCCCCAGCATTTT. Protein: CAISESRGPRDQPQHF.

This rearrangement joins TRBV2 to TRBJ1-4; possibly TRBD1 for D (6 bases). The V and J ends lost 2 bases and 3 bases respectively, with 10 bases between them. Germline CDR1 and CDR2: SNHLY and FYNNEI. The CDR3 has 15 amino acids. This chain's CDR3 is CASSESRGANEKLFF. The CDR3 DNA follows: TGTGCCAGCAGTGAAAGCAGGGGTGCTAATGAAAAACTGTTTTTT.

The chain carries TRBV28 and TRBJ1-5; 10 positions match TRBD1. This CDR3 is 15 amino acids long. V shed 5 bases, J shed 5 bases, and the junction held 6 bases outside the gene matches. Germline V CDR1 and CDR2: MDHEN, SYDVKM. CDR3 bases: TGTGCCAGCAGTGAAGGGGACAGGGGCCATCAGCCCCAGCATTTT. Its protein product is CASSEGDRGHQPQHF.

This clonotype was seen a handful of times. This chain links TRBV5-1 with TRBJ2-7, with D unclear. V lost 4 bases, J lost 6 bases, and 14 bases lay in between. Germline CDR1 SGHRS, CDR2 YFSETQ. This CDR3 is built from 13 residues. CDR3 in DNA: TGCGCCAGCAGCCGCCTTGGTTCGGGCGAGCAGTACTTC. It yields the protein CASSRLGSGEQYF.

The chain employs TRBV2 and TRBJ1-2, with 9 nucleotides matching TRBD1. The CDR3 covers 16 residues. The germline gives CDR1 SNHLY, CDR2 FYNNEI. J lost 1 base, V lost 7 bases, and 10 bases had no gene match. The CDR3 is CASNDWPGQGNYGYTF. The DNA of the CDR3 is TGTGCCAGCAATGATTGGCCGGGACAGGGTAACTATGGCTACACCTTC. The whole variable domain, remainder taken from reference TRBV2 and TRBJ1-2, is EPEVTQTPSHQVTQMGQEVILRCVPISNHLYFYWYRQILGQKVEFLVSFYNNEISEKSEIFDDQFSVERPDGSNFTLKIRSTKLEDSAMYFCASNDWPGQGNYGYTFGSGTRLTVV.

This clonotype was detected ten times or more. V usage is TRBV20-1 and J usage is TRBJ1-5; D unclear. Trimming removed 3 bases from V and 2 bases from J, with 5 bases in between. This CDR3 is built from 12 residues. The germline CDR1 and CDR2 sequences are DFQATT and SNEGSKA (reference sequence). In DNA, the CDR3 is TGCAGTGCTAGCTCCGGCAATCAGCCCCAGCATTTT. It encodes CSASSGNQPQHF.

This clonotype appeared a single time. This sequence joins TRBV9 and TRBJ1-1, with D unresolved. CDR1 and CDR2 from the germline V gene are SGDLS and YYNGEE. The CDR3 length is 17 residues. Trimming removed 0 bases from V and 0 bases from J, with 15 bases in between. As DNA, the CDR3 is TGTGCCAGCAGCGTAGGAGTGGGCAAACCGATGAACACTGAAGCTTTCTTT. It translates to CASSVGVGKPMNTEAFF.

The chain combines TRBV28 with TRBJ1-1; TRBD1 matches at 12 bases. V lost 2 bases to trimming and J lost 5 bases; unmatched junction nucleotides: 3. Per the germline V gene, CDR1 is MDHEN and CDR2 is SYDVKM. The CDR3 runs 15 residues. CDR3 DNA: TGTGCCAGCAGTTTAGGGGACAGGGGGCATACTGAAGCTTTCTTT. Its protein is CASSLGDRGHTEAFF. Complete variable domain (other parts from reference TRBV28 and TRBJ1-1): DVKVTQSSRYLVKRTGEKVFLECVQDMDHENMFWYRQDPGLGLRLIYFSYDVKMKEKGDIPEGYSVSREKKERFSLILESASTNQTSMYLCASSLGDRGHTEAFFGQGTRLTVV.

There are a few counts of this clonotype. The chain has TRBV3-1 and TRBJ2-7, with 9 nucleotides matching TRBD1. The CDR3 loop spans 14 amino acids. Germline CDR1 reads LGHDT; CDR2 reads YNNKEL (reference sequence). V lost 3 bases and J lost 7; bases outside the gene matches: 7. The CDR3 sequence: CASSQEQGAGEQYF. CDR3 bases: TGTGCCAGCAGCCAGGAACAGGGGGCGGGGGAGCAGTACTTC.

This clonotype has only a few counts. The chain combines TRBV4-2 with TRBJ2-1; 8 bases are shared with TRBD2. V lost 4 bases and J lost 6; bases outside the gene matches: 8. The germline CDR1 and CDR2 sequences are LGHNA and YNFKEQ. The CDR3 totals 15 residues. Written as DNA, the CDR3 is TGTGCCAGCAGCCCCTCCGAGCGGGAGTTCAATGAGCAGTTCTTC. Translating gives CASSPSEREFNEQFF.

This clonotype has only a few counts. The chain uses TRBV25-1 and TRBJ1-2; 7 bases fit TRBD1. There are 15 residues in the CDR3. CDR1 and CDR2 (germline): MGHDK, SYGVNS. V shed 3 bases, J shed 0 bases, and the junction held 4 bases outside the gene matches. Here the CDR3 DNA reads TGTGCCAGCAGTGACTCTACAGGGGCTAACTATGGCTACACCTTC. Residues: CASSDSTGANYGYTF.

The J gene is TRBJ1-1, the V gene TRBV7-3; no firm D call. Germline V lookup: CDR1 SGHTA, CDR2 FQGTGA. The germline V and J ends were trimmed by 5 bases and 2 bases, with 12 bases remaining between them. The CDR3 loop spans 14 amino acids. DNA for the CDR3: TGTGCCAGCAGCCCCTTGGTGGGAAACACTGAAGCTTTCTTT. It translates to CASSPLVGNTEAFF.

The V and J genes are TRBV19 and TRBJ1-1, with D possibly TRBD1 on 5 matching bases. This CDR3 has 15 residues. Germline assignment: CDR1 LNHDA and CDR2 SQIVND (reference sequence). V was trimmed by 1 base and J by 4 bases, leaving 13 bases between them. The CDR3 spells CASSIAGVAGTEAFF. In DNA, the CDR3 is TGTGCCAGTAGTATAGCGGGGGTTGCGGGCACTGAAGCTTTCTTT.

The chain employs TRBV5-5 and TRBJ2-5; a possible D gene is TRBD2 (5 bases). Between the trimmed V and J ends, which lost 4 bases and 1 base, there was a span of 11 bases. Germline CDR1 reads SGHKS; CDR2 reads YYEKEE (reference sequence). The CDR3 covers 14 residues. The CDR3 sequence: CASSGRPSQETQYF. CDR3 DNA: TGTGCCAGCAGCGGGAGACCCAGCCAAGAGACCCAGTACTTC.